The 25 T cell receptor beta chains below come from one sample, sequenced in a study of cytomegalovirus exposure and HLA in healthy donors. Some clones are missing from TCRdb's copy, which holds only in-frame ones; the method was immunoSEQ multiplex PCR. The sample consists of around 300,000 clones, approximately 90% of them appearing once. Sequences were obtained from PBMCs. The receptors were gathered from a woman aged 18 to 35 in good health and CMV-seronegative.

The V call is TRBV19, the J call TRBJ1-3, with TRBD1 identical over 9 bases. Germline trimming cut 6 bases from V and 0 bases from J; bases unmatched to any gene: 6. The germline V gene encodes CDR1 LNHDA and CDR2 SQIVND (reference sequence). The CDR3 totals 16 residues. In DNA form, the CDR3 reads TGTGCCAGTAGCCAAGGACAGGGGAACTCTGGAAACACCATATATTTT. Amino acid sequence: CASSQGQGNSGNTIYF.

This chain connects TRBV7-9 to TRBJ1-5; 7 nucleotides align to TRBD1. CDR1 and CDR2 (germline): SEHNR, FQNEAQ (reference sequence). V lost 1 base and J lost 4; bases outside the gene matches: 10. This CDR3 region has 17 residues. The CDR3 DNA sequence: TGTGCCAGCAGCTTAGAACCCACAGGGGCGGGGAATCAGCCCCAGCATTTT. It specifies CASSLEPTGAGNQPQHF.

The CDR3: CASSELVAGGNEQFF. In DNA form, the CDR3 reads TGTGCCAGCAGTGAATTGGTAGCGGGGGGCAATGAGCAGTTCTTC. This sequence joins TRBV25-1 and TRBJ2-1; 10 nucleotides agree with TRBD2. The CDR3 runs 15 residues. Germline assignment: CDR1 MGHDK and CDR2 SYGVNS. After removal of 1 base from V and 6 bases from J, the junction contained 3 bases not matched to a gene. Supplemented by reference TRBV25-1 and TRBJ2-1, the full variable domain reads EADIYQTPRYLVIGTGKKITLECSQTMGHDKMYWYQQDPGMELHLIHYSYGVNSTEKGDLSSESTVSRIRTEHFPLTLESARPSHTSQYLCASSELVAGGNEQFFGPGTRLTVL.

This chain connects TRBV5-6 to TRBJ2-2; 12 bases fit TRBD2. The CDR3 runs to 18 residues. Germline values: CDR1 SGHDT, CDR2 YYEEEE. Trimming cost V 2 bases and J 1 base; bases outside gene matches: 6. As DNA, the CDR3 is TGTGCCAGCAGCTTTGGGCTAGCGGGAGGGCTGAACACCGGGGAGCTGTTTTTT. Its translation: CASSFGLAGGLNTGELFF.

V is TRBV10-3 and J is TRBJ2-1; the match to TRBD2 covers 7 bases. CDR3 length: 12 amino acids. From germline, CDR1 is ENHRY and CDR2 SYGVKD. Trimming removed 6 bases from V and 10 bases from J; junction bases left unmatched: 6. The CDR3 here is CAIRGGSKEQFF. The DNA for the CDR3 is TGTGCCATCAGAGGCGGGAGTAAGGAGCAGTTCTTC.

This chain joins TRBV25-1 and TRBJ2-5, with D perhaps matching TRBD2 (5 bases). V was trimmed by 1 base and J by 2 bases, leaving 8 bases between them. The germline V gene encodes CDR1 MGHDK and CDR2 SYGVNS. The CDR3 has 14 amino acids. The CDR3 loop reads CASSELRVQETQYF. For the CDR3, the DNA is TGTGCCAGCAGTGAATTGAGGGTTCAAGAGACCCAGTACTTC.

The gene calls are TRBV30 and TRBJ2-7, with 7 bases that match TRBD2. This CDR3 has 14 amino acids. Per the germline V gene, CDR1 is GTSNPN and CDR2 is SVGIG (reference sequence). V lost 4 bases to trimming and J lost 9 bases; unmatched junction nucleotides: 15. This CDR3 reads CAWNSGTTYERQYF. In DNA form, the CDR3 reads TGTGCCTGGAACAGCGGGACCACCTACGAGCGGCAGTACTTC.

The J gene is TRBJ2-1, the V gene TRBV11-3; TRBD2 aligns across 7 bases. This CDR3 contains 14 residues. Germline V CDR1 and CDR2: SGHNT, YENEEA. The junction had 5 bases not matched to a gene; V was cut back by 5 bases and J by 4 bases. CDR3 sequence (DNA): TGTGCCAGCAGCCCGGGACTAATATACAATGAGCAGTTCTTC. Residues: CASSPGLIYNEQFF.

CDR3 bases: TGTGCCAGCAGTAAGGGAGGTGAGCAGTTCTTC. It yields the protein CASSKGGEQFF. The rearrangement joins TRBV27 to TRBJ2-1; weak D call: TRBD2 (6 bases). The CDR3 consists of 11 residues. Per germline, CDR1 MNHEY and CDR2 SMNVEV (reference sequence). V was pared by 5 bases and J by 9 bases, with 8 bases between.

The CDR3 nucleotides are TGTGCCAGCAGTACAGGGTTTGGCACTGAAGCTTTCTTT. Protein product: CASSTGFGTEAFF. The rearrangement joins TRBV6-5 to TRBJ1-1, with a weak D call TRBD1 (6 bases). The length of the CDR3 is 13 residues. V was clipped by 5 bases and J by 4 bases, with 11 bases between them. CDR1 and CDR2 (germline): MNHEY, SVGAGI.

A single count supports this clone. The V call is TRBV28, the J call TRBJ2-3; D may be TRBD2 (6 bases). This CDR3 spans 16 amino acids. Germline V gene sequence: CDR1 MDHEN, CDR2 SYDVKM. Trimming pared 4 bases from V and 3 bases from J, leaving 17 bases between. CDR3 residues: CASSSPGADGTDTQYF. The DNA of the CDR3 is TGTGCCAGCAGTTCTCCGGGAGCAGACGGGACAGATACGCAGTATTTT.

The chain joins TRBV28 to TRBJ2-7; D not resolved. Germline V CDR1 and CDR2: MDHEN, SYDVKM. Trimming left V 1 base short and J 5 bases short, with 6 bases between. The CDR3 length is 12 residues. The CDR3 sequence: CASSLLADEQYF. The CDR3, as DNA: TGTGCCAGCAGTTTATTAGCCGACGAGCAGTACTTC.

This clone showed up just once. The rearrangement joins TRBV12-5 to TRBJ2-7, with D tentatively TRBD1 (5 bases). The CDR3 covers 13 residues. V lost 6 bases and J lost 1, with 10 bases in between. CDR1 LGHNT and CDR2 FRNRAP come from the germline V gene. CDR3 nucleotides: TGTGCTAGTGGCAGAGACAGTTCCTACGAGCAGTACTTC. Its translation: CASGRDSSYEQYF.

The chain uses TRBV11-2 and TRBJ1-2, with D maybe TRBD1 (6 bases). Deletions cut 5 bases from V and 5 bases from J, with 12 bases between. Per the germline V gene, CDR1 is SGHAT and CDR2 is FQNNGV. CDR3 length: 13 residues. CDR3 protein: CASSRDNFYGYTF. For the CDR3, the DNA is TGTGCCAGCAGCAGGGACAACTTTTATGGCTACACCTTC.

This chain connects TRBV2 to TRBJ2-1; D gene ambiguous. Germline V CDR1 and CDR2: SNHLY, FYNNEI. CDR3 length: 14 residues. Between the trimmed V and J ends, which lost 4 bases and 7 bases, there was a span of 14 bases. CDR3 sequence: CASSVTSLWNEQFF. The CDR3 DNA sequence: TGTGCCAGCAGTGTTACGAGTCTATGGAATGAGCAGTTCTTC.

The V and J genes are TRBV28 and TRBJ2-6; possible D gene TRBD1, 5 bases. Germline CDR1 and CDR2: MDHEN and SYDVKM. V was clipped by 6 bases and J by 0 bases, with 12 bases between them. The CDR3 extends over 16 amino acids. The CDR3 is CASSQRTPSGANVLTF. As DNA, the CDR3 is TGTGCCAGCAGCCAGAGGACACCCTCTGGGGCCAACGTCCTGACTTTC.

The chain combines TRBV7-8 with TRBJ1-3, with 7 nucleotides matching TRBD1. V was clipped by 5 bases and J by 8 bases; unmatched bases: 3. The CDR3 sequence is 12 residues long. CDR1 and CDR2 (germline): SGHVS, FQNEAQ. The CDR3 region is CASSARGDTIYF. DNA of the CDR3: TGTGCCAGCAGCGCCAGGGGGGACACCATATATTTT.

The rearrangement uses TRBV18 and TRBJ1-2, with TRBD1 matching 8 bases. The CDR3 spans 18 residues. J was trimmed by 0 bases and V by 1 base; bases with no gene match: 10. Germline assignment: CDR1 KGHSH and CDR2 LQKENI. The chain's CDR3 is CASSPREGIRGPNYGYTF. In DNA form, the CDR3 reads TGTGCCAGCTCACCACGGGAAGGAATCAGGGGGCCTAACTATGGCTACACCTTC. Combining the CDR3 with reference TRBV18 and TRBJ1-2 gives the whole variable domain NAGVMQNPRHLVRRRGQEARLRCSPMKGHSHVYWYRQLPEEGLKFMVYLQKENIIDESGMPKERFSAEFPKEGPSILRIQQVVRGDSAAYFCASSPREGIRGPNYGYTFGSGTRLTVV.

CDR3 region: CASSSKRGGLAGVEQYF. The CDR3 DNA sequence: TGTGCCAGCAGCTCCAAACGGGGGGGACTAGCGGGAGTTGAGCAGTACTTC. The chain couples TRBV5-4 to TRBJ2-7, with 14 bases matching TRBD2. Germline-derived CDR1 and CDR2 are SGHNT and YYREEE (reference sequence). The CDR3 is made up of 17 amino acids. Trimming cost V 3 bases and J 7 bases; bases outside gene matches: 12.

The chain combines TRBV19 with TRBJ1-2; 7 positions match TRBD1. Losses at the gene ends were 5 bases for V and 2 bases for J; bases not matched to a gene: 8. Per the germline V gene, CDR1 is LNHDA and CDR2 is SQIVND (reference sequence). The CDR3 is 15 residues long. The CDR3: CASSVTGTANYGYTF. Here the CDR3 DNA reads TGTGCCAGTAGTGTGACAGGGACCGCCAACTATGGCTACACCTTC.

This chain uses TRBV7-9 with TRBJ2-7; 7 positions match TRBD1. The CDR3 extends over 15 amino acids. The germline V gene encodes CDR1 SEHNR and CDR2 FQNEAQ (reference sequence). The J segment lost 3 bases and the V segment lost 1 base, leaving 6 bases of the junction unmatched. The CDR3 is CASSLDQGQFYEQYF. As DNA, the CDR3 is TGTGCCAGCAGCTTAGACCAGGGACAGTTCTACGAGCAGTACTTC.

The chain uses TRBV5-4 and TRBJ2-3; the match to TRBD2 covers 10 bases. V shed 4 bases and J 3 bases; nucleotides not matched to a gene: 11. The CDR3 is 17 amino acids. The germline CDR1 and CDR2 sequences are SGHNT and YYREEE (reference sequence). CDR3 DNA sequence: TGTGCCAGCAGCGGCAATCCCGGACTAGCGGATACAGATACGCAGTATTTT. This codes for CASSGNPGLADTDTQYF.

This chain uses TRBV7-2 with TRBJ1-2; D is perhaps TRBD1 (6 bases). V dropped 4 bases and J dropped 3 bases, with 9 bases sitting between them. Germline V gene data show CDR1 as SGHTA and CDR2 as FQGNSA. CDR3 length: 13 amino acids. In nucleotides, the CDR3 is TGTGCCAGCAGCTATGGGGGCGACTATGGCTACACCTTC. Translating it yields CASSYGGDYGYTF.

The V gene is TRBV5-6, the J gene TRBJ2-3, with 9 bases aligning to TRBD2. Unmatched junction bases numbered 3, after V lost 0 bases and J lost 4 bases. The CDR3 sequence is 15 residues long. Germline loops: CDR1 SGHDT, CDR2 YYEEEE. The CDR3 nucleotides read TGTGCCAGCAGCTTGGTTAGCGGGAGTGCAGATACGCAGTATTTT. Its protein is CASSLVSGSADTQYF. Combining the CDR3 with reference TRBV5-6 and TRBJ2-3 gives the whole variable domain DAGVTQSPTHLIKTRGQQVTLRCSPKSGHDTVSWYQQALGQGPQFIFQYYEEEERQRGNFPDRFSGHQFPNYSSELNVNALLLGDSALYLCASSLVSGSADTQYFGPGTRLTVL.

The gene calls are TRBV30 and TRBJ1-6; D is unresolved. CDR1 is GTSNPN, CDR2 SVGIG, per germline (reference sequence). V was pared by 0 bases and J by 7 bases, with 19 bases between. The CDR3 covers 17 residues. The CDR3, as DNA: TGTGCCTGGAGTGTACGCCCGGGCGGGGAAATCAATTCACCCCTCCACTTT. It specifies CAWSVRPGGEINSPLHF.